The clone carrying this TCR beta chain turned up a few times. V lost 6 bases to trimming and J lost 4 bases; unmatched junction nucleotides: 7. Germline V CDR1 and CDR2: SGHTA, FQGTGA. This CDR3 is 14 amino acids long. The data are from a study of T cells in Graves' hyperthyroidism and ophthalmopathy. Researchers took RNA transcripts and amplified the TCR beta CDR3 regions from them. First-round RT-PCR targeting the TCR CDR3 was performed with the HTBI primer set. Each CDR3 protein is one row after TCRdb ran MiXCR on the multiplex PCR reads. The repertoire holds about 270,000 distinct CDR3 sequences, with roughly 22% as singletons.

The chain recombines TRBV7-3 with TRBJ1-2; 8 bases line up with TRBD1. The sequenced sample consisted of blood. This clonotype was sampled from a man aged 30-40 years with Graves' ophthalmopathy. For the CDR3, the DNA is TGTGCCAGCAGTCCCGCCGGGACAGGCTATGGCTACACCTTC. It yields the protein CASSPAGTGYGYTF.